These 30 T cell receptor beta chains came from one sample sequenced in a study of cytomegalovirus exposure and HLA in healthy donors. The PCR used 60 Vbeta and 13 Jbeta primers. Assay used: immunoSEQ multiplex PCR; TCRdb lists only in-frame clones, some missing. Among fewer than 200,000 clones listed, 81% were seen once. Sequenced: PBMCs. The receptors shown here come from a woman between 50 and 59 years old in good health and CMV-seronegative.

The rearrangement joins TRBV28 to TRBJ2-7; 8 bases align to TRBD2. The germline V gene encodes CDR1 MDHEN and CDR2 SYDVKM. This CDR3 is built from 14 residues. With 1 base clipped from V and 4 bases from J, the junction kept 3 bases outside the gene matches. The CDR3 coding sequence is TGTGCCAGCAGTTTATTAGCGGGAAAATACGAGCAGTACTTC. Amino acid sequence: CASSLLAGKYEQYF.

CDR3 loop: CASSQELTAPLHF. CDR3 bases: TGCGCCAGCAGCCAAGAGTTGACAGCTCCCCTCCACTTT. This chain links TRBV4-1 with TRBJ1-6; D possibly corresponds to TRBD1 (5 bases). Germline CDR1 reads MGHRA; CDR2 reads YSYEKL. The CDR3 is made up of 13 amino acids. V gave up 0 bases and J gave up 13 bases, with 10 bases separating them.

The rearrangement links TRBV9 to TRBJ2-3; 15 bases line up with TRBD2. The J segment lost 3 bases and the V segment lost 0 bases, leaving 2 bases of the junction unmatched. The germline CDR1 and CDR2 sequences are SGDLS and YYNGEE. The CDR3 covers 17 residues. CDR3 in amino acids: CASSVAGTSGGTDTQYF. CDR3 DNA: TGTGCCAGCAGCGTAGCTGGGACTAGCGGGGGGACAGATACGCAGTATTTT.

The chain combines TRBV5-6 with TRBJ1-5; tentative D call: TRBD1 (6 bases). The length of the CDR3 is 14 residues. With 0 bases removed from V and 12 bases from J, the gap between germline ends came to 16 bases. Germline V CDR1 and CDR2: SGHDT, YYEEEE. CDR3 nucleotides: TGTGCCAGCAGCTTGGCTCGAGGGGGTAGGGACCAGCATTTT. Its protein is CASSLARGGRDQHF.

V and J are TRBV7-3 and TRBJ2-1, with TRBD1 matching 8 bases. The length of the CDR3 is 16 residues. V lost 8 bases and J lost 8; bases outside the gene matches: 17. Germline assignment: CDR1 SGHTA and CDR2 FQGTGA. The CDR3 sequence: CASGPLRAGGSDEQFF. CDR3 DNA sequence: TGTGCCAGCGGGCCTTTACGGGCAGGGGGCAGCGATGAGCAGTTCTTC.

A word on this clone: This same CDR3 is encoded by further DNA sequences in the sample. The V gene is TRBV6-1, the J gene TRBJ1-1; no definite D call. Trimming cost V 3 bases and J 2 bases, with 7 bases left between them. The CDR3 contains 13 residues. CDR1 is MNHNS, CDR2 SASEGT, per germline. The chain's CDR3 is CASSDRVNTEAFF. CDR3 bases: TGTGCCAGCAGTGACCGTGTAAACACTGAAGCTTTCTTT.

This chain links TRBV2 with TRBJ2-2; D is unclear. CDR1 and CDR2 from the germline V gene are SNHLY and FYNNEI. The V and J ends lost 4 bases and 6 bases respectively, with 6 bases between them. This CDR3 spans 12 amino acids. CDR3 bases: TGTGCCAGCAGTGTTGTAGCCGGGGAGCTGTTTTTT. The encoded protein is CASSVVAGELFF.

The chain uses TRBV27 and TRBJ2-2, with 14 positions matching TRBD2. The V and J ends lost 7 bases and 8 bases, in that order; junction bases with no gene match: 9. Germline V gene lookup returns CDR1 MNHEY and CDR2 SMNVEV (reference sequence). The length of the CDR3 is 16 residues. The CDR3 protein is CASTAWGTSGRGELFF. The CDR3 DNA sequence: TGTGCCAGCACCGCATGGGGGACTAGCGGGAGAGGGGAGCTGTTTTTT.

This chain uses TRBV18 with TRBJ2-1, with D maybe TRBD2 (6 bases). The V gene's germline CDR1 is KGHSH and CDR2 LQKENI. The CDR3 extends over 17 amino acids. V lost 2 bases, J lost 0 bases, and 14 bases lay in between. CDR3 region: CASSPILVTSSYNEQFF. The DNA of the CDR3 is TGTGCCAGCTCACCAATTCTTGTGACTAGCTCCTACAATGAGCAGTTCTTC.

CDR3 DNA sequence: TGCGCCAGGCACATGACAGGGAACTCCTACGAGCAGTACTTC. Translating gives CARHMTGNSYEQYF. The V and J genes are TRBV23-1 and TRBJ2-7; 7 bases fit TRBD1. TRBV23-1 is noted as an ORF with a role that remains uncertain. The J segment lost 0 bases and the V segment lost 9 bases, leaving 8 bases of the junction unmatched. CDR3 length: 14 residues.

Here the CDR3 reads CASSPRGGELQETQYF. The CDR3 region has the DNA TGTGCCAGCAGCCCTCGAGGGGGGGAGCTTCAAGAGACCCAGTACTTC. This chain links TRBV5-4 with TRBJ2-5, with a tentative D call TRBD2 (7 bases). V was cut by 4 bases and J by 2 bases, with 18 bases left in between. In germline, CDR1 is SGHNT, CDR2 YYREEE (reference sequence). This CDR3 is built from 16 residues.

This chain connects TRBV18 to TRBJ2-2; possibly TRBD2 for D (5 bases). Germline assignment: CDR1 KGHSH and CDR2 LQKENI. The CDR3 extends over 14 amino acids. V was pared by 8 bases and J by 0 bases, with 10 bases between. The CDR3 DNA follows: TGTGCCAGCCTTAGCGCTACGAACACCGGGGAGCTGTTTTTT. It specifies CASLSATNTGELFF. Based on the CDR3 plus reference TRBV18 and TRBJ2-2, the full variable domain is NAGVMQNPRHLVRRRGQEARLRCSPMKGHSHVYWYRQLPEEGLKFMVYLQKENIIDESGMPKERFSAEFPKEGPSILRIQQVVRGDSAAYFCASLSATNTGELFFGEGSRLTVL.

The V and J genes are TRBV2 and TRBJ1-4; 8 nucleotides agree with TRBD1. The CDR3 has 13 amino acids. V shed 8 bases and J 8 bases; nucleotides not matched to a gene: 7. Germline CDR1 and CDR2: SNHLY and FYNNEI. CDR3 coding DNA: TGTGCCAGCCACAGGGGGTCTGGGGAAAAACTGTTTTTT. Amino acids: CASHRGSGEKLFF.

The chain combines TRBV28 with TRBJ2-7; TRBD1 might be the D (5 bases). This CDR3 has 13 amino acids. Germline CDR1 MDHEN, CDR2 SYDVKM. Trimming left V 3 bases short and J 3 bases short, with 9 bases between. Here the CDR3 reads CASSFRVRYEQYF. CDR3 in DNA: TGTGCCAGCAGTTTCAGGGTACGCTACGAGCAGTACTTC. Using reference TRBV28 and TRBJ2-7 for the parts outside the CDR3, the full variable domain is DVKVTQSSRYLVKRTGEKVFLECVQDMDHENMFWYRQDPGLGLRLIYFSYDVKMKEKGDIPEGYSVSREKKERFSLILESASTNQTSMYLCASSFRVRYEQYFGPGTRLTVT.

This chain uses TRBV5-1 with TRBJ2-1; 9 bases line up with TRBD1. The CDR3 runs 15 residues. J lost 6 bases, V lost 4 bases, and 8 bases had no gene match. Looked up from germline, CDR1 is SGHRS and CDR2 is YFSETQ. Written as DNA, the CDR3 is TGCGCCAGCAGCCCATACGGGACAGGGTCCAATGAGCAGTTCTTC. This sequence encodes CASSPYGTGSNEQFF.

The chain combines TRBV7-8 with TRBJ2-1; D gene unclear. The CDR3 extends over 13 amino acids. CDR1 SGHVS and CDR2 FQNEAQ come from the germline V gene. Deletions cut 4 bases from V and 2 bases from J, with 6 bases between. This CDR3 is CASSWAPYNEQFF. In nucleotides, the CDR3 is TGTGCCAGCAGCTGGGCCCCCTACAATGAGCAGTTCTTC.

This clone has just a few counts. The chain employs TRBV2 and TRBJ1-1; 9 positions match TRBD1. The CDR3 totals 14 residues. Germline loops: CDR1 SNHLY, CDR2 FYNNEI. V gave up 6 bases and J gave up 5 bases; unmatched junction bases: 7. This CDR3 is CASRGTGRRTEAFF. The DNA of the CDR3 is TGTGCCAGCAGGGGGACAGGGCGGAGAACTGAAGCTTTCTTT. The full variable domain, rest sourced from reference TRBV2 and TRBJ1-1, is EPEVTQTPSHQVTQMGQEVILRCVPISNHLYFYWYRQILGQKVEFLVSFYNNEISEKSEIFDDQFSVERPDGSNFTLKIRSTKLEDSAMYFCASRGTGRRTEAFFGQGTRLTVV.

The chain is built from TRBV4-3 and TRBJ2-7; D perhaps matches TRBD1 (5 bases). Germline-derived CDR1 and CDR2 are LGHNA and YSLEER. V lost 3 bases to trimming and J lost 2 bases, with 14 bases between them. The CDR3 has 15 residues. The CDR3 DNA reads TGCGCCAGCAGCCAGACGACAGCCGCAACCTACGAGCAGTACTTC. As protein: CASSQTTAATYEQYF.

The rearrangement links TRBV15 to TRBJ2-5, with unresolved D. CDR3 length equals 16 residues. Germline V gene sequence: CDR1 LNHNV, CDR2 YYDKDF (reference sequence). Trimming removed 0 bases from V and 1 base from J, with 12 bases in between. The CDR3 DNA reads as TGTGCCACCAGCAGAGATCGTTGGGCAGTCCAAGAGACCCAGTACTTC. Translating gives CATSRDRWAVQETQYF. Full variable domain (missing parts from reference TRBV15 and TRBJ2-5): DAMVIQNPRYQVTQFGKPVTLSCSQTLNHNVMYWYQQKSSQAPKLLFHYYDKDFNNEADTPDNFQSRRPNTSFCFLDIRSPGLGDTAMYLCATSRDRWAVQETQYFGPGTRLLVL.

The rearrangement joins TRBV11-2 to TRBJ1-4; no firm D call. The V end lost 4 bases, the J end lost 8 bases, and 8 bases lay between the germline ends. The CDR3 sequence is 12 residues long. Germline values: CDR1 SGHAT, CDR2 FQNNGV. For the CDR3, the DNA is TGTGCCAGCAGCTCCGAGGAGGAAAAACTGTTTTTT. Amino acids: CASSSEEEKLFF.

The gene calls are TRBV6-6 and TRBJ1-3; tentatively, D is TRBD1 (6 bases). Looked up from germline, CDR1 is MNHNY and CDR2 is SVGAGI (reference sequence). Deletions cut 4 bases from V and 7 bases from J, with 11 bases between. CDR3 length: 13 residues. CDR3 DNA: TGTGCCAGCAGTTCAGCCCAGGGGAACACCATATATTTT. Translating it yields CASSSAQGNTIYF.

The CDR3 DNA is TGCGCCAGCAGCCCGGGGACAGGGGAATATAGCAATCAGCCCCAGCATTTT. The encoded protein is CASSPGTGEYSNQPQHF. The rearrangement uses TRBV5-1 and TRBJ1-5, with 10 bases aligning to TRBD1. Unmatched junction bases numbered 7, after V lost 4 bases and J lost 0 bases. The CDR3 is 17 amino acids. Germline assignment: CDR1 SGHRS and CDR2 YFSETQ.

The rearrangement links TRBV4-3 to TRBJ1-6, with D possibly matching TRBD1 (5 bases). Trimming pared 0 bases from V and 15 bases from J, leaving 18 bases between. The length of the CDR3 is 15 residues. Germline values: CDR1 LGHNA, CDR2 YSLEER. The CDR3 DNA reads as TGCGCCAGCAGCCAAGACCCTGCTTCAGGGAGGGACCTCCACTTT. Residues: CASSQDPASGRDLHF.

Only a few counts were recorded for this clone. The chain is built from TRBV5-1 and TRBJ2-1, with 9 nucleotides matching TRBD1. Per germline, CDR1 SGHRS and CDR2 YFSETQ. Unmatched junction bases numbered 12, after V lost 9 bases and J lost 8 bases. The CDR3 is 14 amino acids. CDR3 loop: CATSGQGSIDEQFF. As DNA, the CDR3 is TGCGCCACCAGTGGACAGGGGTCGATAGATGAGCAGTTCTTC.

This clone was recorded a few times. The chain employs TRBV6-5 and TRBJ1-2; TRBD1 agrees at 9 bases. V lost 4 bases to trimming and J lost 3 bases; unmatched junction nucleotides: 6. The CDR3 length is 15 residues. CDR1 and CDR2 (germline): MNHEY, SVGAGI. CDR3 DNA sequence: TGTGCCAGCAGTTCGGGACAGGGTTGGCACTATGGCTACACCTTC. Encoded protein: CASSSGQGWHYGYTF.

The chain has TRBV5-8 and TRBJ2-7, with 11 bases matching TRBD1. The germline CDR1 and CDR2 sequences are SGHTS and YDEGEE. CDR3 length: 16 residues. J lost 7 bases, V lost 4 bases, and 13 bases had no gene match. CDR3 loop: CASSEGNRDRGEEQYF. The CDR3 DNA is TGTGCCAGCAGCGAGGGAAACCGGGACAGGGGGGAAGAGCAGTACTTC.

The rearrangement uses TRBV6-6 and TRBJ1-2; weak D call: TRBD1 (5 bases). The CDR3 is made up of 13 amino acids. Trimming pared 0 bases from V and 7 bases from J, leaving 9 bases between. Looked up from germline, CDR1 is MNHNY and CDR2 is SVGAGI (reference sequence). The CDR3 sequence: CASSYSGEGGYTF. CDR3 DNA sequence: TGTGCCAGCAGTTACTCGGGGGAGGGTGGCTACACCTTC.

The J gene is TRBJ2-1, the V gene TRBV29-1; TRBD2 aligns across 7 bases. Germline CDR1 and CDR2: SQVTM and ANQGSEA. The V gene end was trimmed by 4 bases and the J gene end by 4 bases; junction bases not matched to a gene: 10. The CDR3 length is 15 residues. In nucleotides, the CDR3 is TGCAGCGTTGGAAACCGGCTAGCGGTGTACAATGAGCAGTTCTTC. Amino acid sequence: CSVGNRLAVYNEQFF.

The genes are TRBV5-6 and TRBJ2-2; 9 bases are a match to TRBD1. The ends lost 4 bases at V and 5 bases at J; junction bases unmatched: 9. The CDR3 totals 16 residues. Per the germline V gene, CDR1 is SGHDT and CDR2 is YYEEEE. CDR3 sequence reads: CASSKHGQGRTGELFF. The DNA of the CDR3 is TGTGCCAGCAGCAAACATGGACAGGGGCGAACCGGGGAGCTGTTTTTT.

J is TRBJ2-5 and V is TRBV9; D ambiguous. The CDR3 contains 14 residues. Between the trimmed V and J ends, which lost 0 bases and 1 base, there was a span of 7 bases. The germline gives CDR1 SGDLS, CDR2 YYNGEE. CDR3 residues: CASSVDASQETQYF. In DNA form, the CDR3 reads TGTGCCAGCAGCGTAGATGCCAGCCAAGAGACCCAGTACTTC. The variable domain in full, completed from reference TRBV9 and TRBJ2-5, reads DSGVTQTPKHLITATGQRVTLRCSPRSGDLSVYWYQQSLDQGLQFLIQYYNGEERAKGNILERFSAQQFPDLHSELNLSSLELGDSALYFCASSVDASQETQYFGPGTRLLVL.